This T cell receptor (beta chain) originates from a study of shared clonotypes between healthy human individuals. Overall study results and limits: Relative to their counterparts shared across all four donors, non-shared clonotypes exhibited diminished generation probabilities.

Trimming at V came to 0 bases and at J to 1 base, leaving 1 base not matched to a gene. This CDR3 is built from 15 residues. Germline assignment: CDR1 SGHRS and CDR2 YFSETQ. On this clone itself: Antigen: not known. The sample contains more than one DNA sequence encoding this CDR3.

Data came from immunoSEQ multiplex PCR; TCRdb stores just in-frame clones and leaves some out. The table records roughly 2.5 million clones, more than 90% of them present only once. The V call is TRBV5-1, the J call TRBJ1-1, with 9 nucleotides matching TRBD1. This TCR came from a man younger than 35 in good health. Material: naive CD4+ T cells sorted from blood. Subset noted: CD45RA+ positively selected. The CDR3, as DNA: TGCGCCAGCAGCTTGGGGGACAGGGAGAACACTGAAGCTTTCTTT. It codes for CASSLGDRENTEAFF.